This TCR beta chain originates from a study of T cells in Graves' hyperthyroidism and ophthalmopathy. Study outcomes and limitations: Ophthalmopathy got predicted by the model a median approximately six months before its onset.

It was RNA transcripts that yielded the amplified TCR beta CDR3 regions. The primer set for the first-round RT-PCR of the TCR CDR3 was HTBI. TCRdb used MiXCR to reprocess the multiplex PCR reads, holding one entry per CDR3 protein. Of roughly 550,000 distinct CDR3 sequences listed, roughly a sixth are singletons. This clonotype has ten or more counts. Its specificity is unknown. The sample comprised blood. This TCR came from a woman aged 25 to 45 with Graves' ophthalmopathy.

CDR3 DNA sequence: TGTGCCACCAGCAGAGAGAGGAGTACGCCCTACGAGCAGTACTTC. Protein: CATSRERSTPYEQYF. The chain recombines TRBV15 with TRBJ2-7; no reliable D call. Germline V CDR1 and CDR2: LNHNV, YYDKDF (reference sequence). The CDR3 runs to 15 residues. V shed 0 bases and J shed 2 bases, with 11 bases lying between them.